These 30 T cell receptor beta chains share one sample of origin, sequenced in a study of blood T cell repertoires in COVID-19 (dated by TCRdb to about 2020). The receptor library was made with the immunoSEQ multiplex PCR assay. The table was pulled from immuneACCESS by TCRdb, which kept in-frame rearrangements only. Such tables lose some clones; where checked, under half of the loss comes from unresolved V genes, and the rest has no known cause. A total of 85,000 to 130,000 clones appear in this sample, approximately 80% of them only once. The top ten constitute around a quarter of the sample. Sequencing was carried out using peripheral blood. All receptors derive from a man between 60 and 75 years old with acute or convalescent COVID-19.

V is TRBV18 and J is TRBJ2-7; the D is unclear. V lost 6 bases to trimming and J lost 3 bases, with 9 bases between them. The germline V gene has CDR1 KGHSH and CDR2 LQKENI. The CDR3 spans 12 residues. The CDR3 region has the DNA TGTGCCAGCTCGCTCAGATTCTACGAGCAGTACTTC. Translated: CASSLRFYEQYF.

This rearrangement joins TRBV9 to TRBJ2-1; TRBD2 aligns across 7 bases. The V segment lost 3 bases and the J segment 6 bases; nucleotides outside the gene matches: 9. The CDR3 runs to 15 residues. CDR1 is SGDLS and CDR2 is YYNGEE in the germline V gene. This chain's CDR3 is CASSGRTSAVNEQFF. The DNA of the CDR3 is TGTGCCAGCAGCGGTAGGACTAGTGCGGTCAATGAGCAGTTCTTC.

This sequence joins TRBV2 and TRBJ2-3, with 7 bases matching TRBD2. Germline V gene sequence: CDR1 SNHLY, CDR2 FYNNEI. V was clipped by 7 bases and J by 3 bases; unmatched bases: 7. This CDR3 is 14 amino acids long. In DNA, the CDR3 is TGTGCCAGCATAGGCGGGAGCGTGACAGATACGCAGTATTTT. The encoded protein is CASIGGSVTDTQYF. The whole variable domain, filled in from reference TRBV2 and TRBJ2-3, reads EPEVTQTPSHQVTQMGQEVILRCVPISNHLYFYWYRQILGQKVEFLVSFYNNEISEKSEIFDDQFSVERPDGSNFTLKIRSTKLEDSAMYFCASIGGSVTDTQYFGPGTRLTVL.

The chain employs TRBV6-5 and TRBJ2-3; TRBD1 is a possible D gene (6 bases). The CDR3 is 15 residues long. V was trimmed by 0 bases and J by 2 bases, leaving 9 bases between them. CDR1 and CDR2 from the germline V gene are MNHEY and SVGAGI. Here the CDR3 DNA reads TGTGCCAGCAGTTACTCGGACAGTCTCACAGATACGCAGTATTTT. Its translation is CASSYSDSLTDTQYF.

The rearrangement links TRBV6-2 or TRBV6-3 to TRBJ2-7; 13 bases map to TRBD2. V shed 7 bases, J shed 4 bases, and the junction held 7 bases outside the gene matches. Germline values: CDR1 MNHEY, CDR2 SVGEGT. CDR3 size: 15 residues. The CDR3 DNA follows: TGTGCCAGCAACCCTAGGACTAGCGGGAGTTACGAGCAGTACTTC. Translated, it gives CASNPRTSGSYEQYF.

The V gene is TRBV10-1, the J gene TRBJ2-1; TRBD2 might be the D (5 bases). The ends were cut back, 6 bases at V and 9 bases at J, with 18 bases in the middle. This CDR3 contains 14 residues. CDR1 WNHNN and CDR2 SYGVQD come from the germline V gene (reference sequence). CDR3 sequence (DNA): TGCGCCAGCAGCTTAGCGAGGAGTTCTGGTGAGCAGTTCTTC. Amino acids: CASSLARSSGEQFF.

The chain joins TRBV6-5 to TRBJ2-1; 7 nucleotides line up with TRBD2. This CDR3 has 14 residues. With V trimmed by 8 bases and J by 4 bases, 8 bases remained unmatched. Germline CDR1 MNHEY, CDR2 SVGAGI. For the CDR3, the DNA is TGTGCCAGCGTTAGGGTAGCGGGTTACAATGAGCAGTTCTTC. Amino acid sequence: CASVRVAGYNEQFF.

The chain joins TRBV19 to TRBJ2-5, with 7 bases that match TRBD1. Germline CDR1 reads LNHDA; CDR2 reads SQIVND (reference sequence). The junction had 1 base not matched to a gene; V was cut back by 4 bases and J by 2 bases. The CDR3 covers 13 residues. The CDR3 region has the DNA TGTGCCAGTAGTAAGGGACAGCAAGAGACCCAGTACTTC. This encodes CASSKGQQETQYF.

The rearrangement uses TRBV7-2 and TRBJ1-6, with TRBD1 matching 7 bases. Germline V gene data show CDR1 as SGHTA and CDR2 as FQGNSA. This CDR3 contains 14 residues. The J segment lost 10 bases and the V segment lost 5 bases, leaving 8 bases of the junction unmatched. CDR3 protein: CASSPRDRGSPLHF. CDR3 coding DNA: TGTGCCAGCAGCCCCCGGGACAGAGGATCACCCCTCCACTTT.

This clone occurred once. The chain has TRBV5-6 and TRBJ1-6; 10 bases match TRBD1. Germline V gene data show CDR1 as SGHDT and CDR2 as YYEEEE. V lost 4 bases and J lost 10; bases outside the gene matches: 2. The CDR3 sequence is 13 residues long. CDR3 sequence (DNA): TGTGCCAGCAGCAGGGACAGGGGATCACCCCTCCACTTT. This translates into CASSRDRGSPLHF.

The J gene is TRBJ1-3, the V gene TRBV6-2 or TRBV6-3, with D possibly matching TRBD1 (5 bases). Germline V lookup: CDR1 MNHEY, CDR2 SVGEGT. The V and J ends lost 5 bases and 2 bases respectively, with 7 bases between them. The CDR3 sequence is 13 residues long. The CDR3 loop reads CASSPTAGNTIYF. The CDR3, as DNA: TGTGCCAGCAGTCCGACAGCTGGAAACACCATATATTTT.

The J gene is TRBJ2-1, the V gene TRBV4-3; D might be TRBD2 (6 bases). V was clipped by 4 bases and J by 7 bases, with 14 bases between them. This CDR3 has 14 residues. The germline V gene has CDR1 LGHNA and CDR2 YSLEER. CDR3 residues: CASSPPGRRNEQFF. CDR3 bases: TGCGCCAGCAGCCCCCCAGGGAGGAGGAATGAGCAGTTCTTC.

By share, this clone ranks as large. At one of its ends the junction is not consistent with the germline gene, which may arise from a read error. As DNA, the CDR3 is TGTGCTAGCAGCTTGGGGCTAGCGAGTTACAATGAGCAGTTCTTC. This encodes CASSLGLASYNEQFF. The chain employs TRBV7-7 and TRBJ2-1, with a possible D match to TRBD2 (6 bases). CDR3 length: 15 residues. Germline CDR1 reads SSHAT; CDR2 reads FNYEAQ (reference sequence).

This clone was seen only once. V is TRBV7-9 and J is TRBJ2-1, with a weak D call TRBD2 (5 bases). Deletions cut 2 bases from V and 9 bases from J, with 17 bases between. The germline V gene encodes CDR1 SEHNR and CDR2 FQNEAQ (reference sequence). CDR3 size: 15 residues. CDR3 DNA sequence: TGTGCCAGCAGCTTAAGGGCTCGGGGAATGGGTGAGCAGTTCTTC. This gives the protein CASSLRARGMGEQFF.

This chain joins TRBV6-5 and TRBJ1-6; D gene uncertain. Trimming left V 5 bases short and J 7 bases short, with 9 bases between. CDR3 length: 13 amino acids. Germline CDR1 is MNHEY and CDR2 is SVGAGI. For the CDR3, the DNA is TGTGCCAGCAGTAGAGTTTCCAATTCACCCCTCCACTTT. Its translation is CASSRVSNSPLHF.

The CDR3 sequence: CASSYWADSNGYTF. The CDR3 coding sequence is TGTGCCAGCAGTTACTGGGCGGACAGTAATGGCTACACCTTC. The chain employs TRBV6-5 and TRBJ1-2, with D possibly TRBD1 on 6 matching bases. CDR1 and CDR2 from the germline V gene are MNHEY and SVGAGI. This CDR3 has 14 residues. Trimming left V 1 base short and J 6 bases short, with 12 bases between.

The rearrangement links TRBV10-3 to TRBJ2-5; no reliable D call. Germline values: CDR1 ENHRY, CDR2 SYGVKD. V lost 4 bases, J lost 3 bases, and 6 bases lay in between. The CDR3 runs to 12 residues. The CDR3 loop reads CAISVQEETQYF. CDR3 nucleotide sequence: TGTGCCATCAGTGTTCAGGAAGAGACCCAGTACTTC.

The chain uses TRBV7-9 and TRBJ1-1; D is unclear. Per germline, CDR1 SEHNR and CDR2 FQNEAQ (reference sequence). V lost 6 bases, J lost 1 base, and 12 bases lay in between. The CDR3 runs to 14 residues. DNA for the CDR3: TGTGCCAGCAGAGCCACAGAGACGAACACTGAAGCTTTCTTT. Amino acids: CASRATETNTEAFF. Combining the CDR3 with reference TRBV7-9 and TRBJ1-1 gives the whole variable domain DTGVSQNPRHKITKRGQNVTFRCDPISEHNRLYWYRQTLGQGPEFLTYFQNEAQLEKSRLLSDRFSAERPKGSFSTLEIQRTEQGDSAMYLCASRATETNTEAFFGQGTRLTVV.

Comments on this clone: An end of the junction differs from the germline gene, which may be a read error. V usage is TRBV6-5 and J usage is TRBJ1-1, with D perhaps TRBD1 (6 bases). CDR1 is MNHEY and CDR2 is SVGAGI in the germline V gene. CDR3 length: 13 residues. CDR3 sequence: CASSDTGNSEAFF. For the CDR3, the DNA is TGTGCCAGCAGCGATACAGGGAACTCTGAAGCTTTCTTT.

V usage is TRBV6-9 and J usage is TRBJ2-2, with a weak D call TRBD2 (5 bases). Germline CDR1 reads MNHGY; CDR2 reads SVAAGI. This CDR3 comprises 15 residues. Trimming removed 4 bases at V and 1 base at J, with 10 bases between. CDR3 sequence: CASSSIAQNTGELFF. The CDR3, as DNA: TGTGCCAGCAGTTCCATAGCGCAGAACACCGGGGAGCTGTTTTTT.

The chain joins TRBV5-1 to TRBJ1-1, with D perhaps TRBD1 (5 bases). The CDR3 contains 15 residues. V was trimmed by 0 bases and J by 4 bases, leaving 13 bases between them. Germline-derived CDR1 and CDR2 are SGHRS and YFSETQ. The CDR3, as DNA: TGCGCCAGCAGCTTGGGGAGCCCAGGGTTCACTGAAGCTTTCTTT. Its translation is CASSLGSPGFTEAFF.

The J gene is TRBJ1-1, the V gene TRBV11-2; D perhaps matches TRBD1 (5 bases). This CDR3 comprises 12 residues. Trimming shortened V by 5 bases and J by 8 bases, and 12 bases separated the two germline ends. CDR1 SGHAT and CDR2 FQNNGV come from the germline V gene. DNA for the CDR3: TGTGCCAGCAGCCTCCGGGACTTAGAAGCTTTCTTT. Translated: CASSLRDLEAFF.

The chain is built from TRBV4-3 and TRBJ2-6, with D maybe TRBD2 (6 bases). Germline loops: CDR1 LGHNA, CDR2 YSLEER. The V gene lost 1 base and the J gene lost 4 bases, with 11 bases spanning the gap. The CDR3 spans 16 residues. DNA for the CDR3: TGCGCCAGCAGCCAAGCGGGGGATGGGGGGGCCAACGTCCTGACTTTC. It specifies CASSQAGDGGANVLTF.

The chain carries TRBV7-6 and TRBJ1-6; 7 bases line up with TRBD1. The CDR3 extends over 15 amino acids. Germline V CDR1 and CDR2: SGHVS, FNYEAQ. J lost 8 bases, V lost 5 bases, and 9 bases had no gene match. The CDR3 bases are TGTGCCAGCAGCAACGACAGGGACGTCGATTCACCCCTCCACTTT. This encodes CASSNDRDVDSPLHF.

The chain employs TRBV18 and TRBJ1-1; 8 bases are a match to TRBD1. The junction had 6 bases not matched to a gene; V was cut back by 5 bases and J by 4 bases. The CDR3 has 14 residues. Germline CDR1 is KGHSH and CDR2 is LQKENI. In nucleotides, the CDR3 is TGTGCCAGCTCAACGGACAGGGCGGTCACTGAAGCTTTCTTT. Translated: CASSTDRAVTEAFF.

V is TRBV28 and J is TRBJ2-7; the match to TRBD2 covers 8 bases. The length of the CDR3 is 15 residues. Trimming took 5 bases from V and 2 from J; bases not matched to a gene: 8. In germline, CDR1 is MDHEN, CDR2 SYDVKM. CDR3 sequence: CASSLSGLGTYEQYF. The CDR3 bases are TGTGCCAGCAGTCTCTCGGGACTAGGGACCTACGAGCAGTACTTC.

This rearrangement joins TRBV5-1 to TRBJ2-7; 9 nucleotides line up with TRBD1. CDR3 length: 15 residues. V was pared by 3 bases and J by 3 bases, with 7 bases of the junction left unmatched. Germline V gives CDR1 SGHRS, CDR2 YFSETQ. In DNA form, the CDR3 reads TGCGCCAGCAGCTCTACAGGGGGCGTCTTCTACGAGCAGTACTTC. Encoded protein: CASSSTGGVFYEQYF.

The chain joins TRBV27 to TRBJ2-7; 9 nucleotides line up with TRBD2. The germline V gene encodes CDR1 MNHEY and CDR2 SMNVEV (reference sequence). CDR3 size: 15 residues. Trimming removed 4 bases from V and 5 bases from J; junction bases left unmatched: 9. The CDR3 here is CASSSAGGPVNEQYF. The CDR3, as DNA: TGTGCCAGCAGTTCCGCGGGAGGGCCGGTCAACGAGCAGTACTTC.

This clone was observed a single time. This chain connects TRBV14 to TRBJ2-3; tentatively, D is TRBD1 (6 bases). Germline values: CDR1 SGHDN, CDR2 FVKESK. The CDR3 totals 15 residues. V lost 0 bases and J 4 bases, leaving 11 bases between the germline ends. The CDR3 coding sequence is TGTGCCAGCAGCCAAGAGGGCAGGGGACCAGATACGCAGTATTTT. This codes for CASSQEGRGPDTQYF.

J is TRBJ2-5 and V is TRBV4-3; possibly TRBD1 for D (5 bases). Germline V lookup: CDR1 LGHNA, CDR2 YSLEER. V was clipped by 5 bases and J by 2 bases, with 9 bases between them. This CDR3 spans 13 amino acids. CDR3 sequence reads: CASSVREQETQYF. Written as DNA, the CDR3 is TGCGCCAGCAGCGTCAGGGAACAAGAGACCCAGTACTTC.